These 15 T cell receptor beta chains came from one sample sequenced in a study of response to subunit inactivated influenza vaccine. TCRdb analysed the RT-PCR reads with MiXCR anew, one entry per CDR3 protein. The profile shows 150,000 to 200,000 distinct CDR3 sequences, about 12% of them singletons. These data were also filed under a second study, of T cells expressing NK-cell markers. That study reports: UMIs accompanied the 5'RACE template switching by which TCR beta cDNA was made.

The starting material was CD8+ T cells sorted from PBMCs, obtained 11 to 12 days after vaccination. The receptors here all came from a man aged 50 to 59 who received an inactivated influenza vaccine.

This clonotype was counted only a few times. The rearrangement joins TRBV9 to TRBJ2-1, with D unresolved. Trimming stripped 0 bases from V and 2 bases from J, with 9 bases between. The CDR3 sequence is 15 residues long. CDR1 and CDR2 from the germline V gene are SGDLS and YYNGEE. CDR3 loop: CASSVDGLTYNEQFF. In nucleotides, the CDR3 is TGTGCCAGCAGCGTAGATGGGCTAACCTACAATGAGCAGTTCTTC.

The sample holds a few counts of this clonotype. The rearrangement joins TRBV2 to TRBJ2-7, with 8 bases lining up with TRBD1. Germline V gene lookup returns CDR1 SNHLY and CDR2 FYNNEI. The CDR3 loop spans 14 amino acids. V lost 2 bases and J lost 6; bases outside the gene matches: 6. The CDR3 DNA reads as TGTGCCAGCAGTGAACCCCAGGGGGCTGGCGAGCAGTACTTC. Protein: CASSEPQGAGEQYF.

The table lists this clonotype with a few counts. The V call is TRBV27, the J call TRBJ2-1; D call uncertain. The germline V gene encodes CDR1 MNHEY and CDR2 SMNVEV (reference sequence). This CDR3 has 15 residues. The V gene lost 2 bases and the J gene lost 4 bases, with 12 bases spanning the gap. CDR3: CASSLMASGYNEQFF. In DNA, the CDR3 is TGTGCCAGCAGTTTAATGGCTAGTGGGTACAATGAGCAGTTCTTC.

The chain couples TRBV7-8 to TRBJ1-2, with a weak D call TRBD1 (5 bases). The length of the CDR3 is 12 residues. The germline V gene has CDR1 SGHVS and CDR2 FQNEAQ. The germline V and J ends were trimmed by 5 bases and 3 bases, with 7 bases remaining between them. This chain's CDR3 is CASSQGDYGYTF. In nucleotides, the CDR3 is TGTGCCAGCAGCCAAGGGGACTATGGCTACACCTTC.

The table lists this clonotype with many counts. This rearrangement joins TRBV12-3 or TRBV12-4 to TRBJ2-1; 7 bases map to TRBD2. Unmatched junction bases numbered 3, after V lost 5 bases and J lost 8 bases. The CDR3 is 12 residues long. This CDR3 is CASSRTSHEQFF. The CDR3, as DNA: TGTGCCAGCAGTCGGACTAGTCATGAGCAGTTCTTC.

J is TRBJ2-7 and V is TRBV4-2; 7 bases fit TRBD1. This CDR3 spans 13 amino acids. Trimming cost V 3 bases and J 3 bases; bases outside gene matches: 2. Germline CDR1 and CDR2: LGHNA and YNFKEQ. The CDR3 DNA is TGTGCCAGCAGCCACGGGACAGACTACGAGCAGTACTTC. Translating it yields CASSHGTDYEQYF.

This clonotype has only a few counts. The gene calls are TRBV28 and TRBJ1-6, with D possibly being TRBD1 (5 bases). CDR3 length: 13 amino acids. CDR1 and CDR2 (germline): MDHEN, SYDVKM. V was shortened by 8 bases and J by 10 bases, with 15 bases between the two germline ends. The CDR3 DNA reads as TGTGCCAGCGATAGCGGGGGACGGTCACCCCTCCACTTT. As protein: CASDSGGRSPLHF.

This clonotype was seen a few times. The rearrangement uses TRBV9 and TRBJ2-1; the match to TRBD2 covers 11 bases. Germline CDR1 is SGDLS and CDR2 is YYNGEE. This CDR3 spans 17 amino acids. The trim removed 3 bases at V and 7 bases at J, leaving 12 bases unmatched. CDR3 amino acids: CASSDQPSGGTRNEQFF. CDR3 sequence (DNA): TGTGCCAGCAGCGATCAGCCTAGCGGGGGGACTCGGAATGAGCAGTTCTTC.

The J gene is TRBJ1-2, the V gene TRBV6-5; 8 bases are a match to TRBD1. The germline CDR1 and CDR2 sequences are MNHEY and SVGAGI. V lost 1 base and J lost 8; bases outside the gene matches: 6. This CDR3 is 14 amino acids long. The CDR3 loop reads CASSYYRTGIGYTF. In DNA, the CDR3 is TGTGCCAGCAGTTACTATCGGACAGGGATAGGCTACACCTTC.

This clonotype was found a few times. The V gene is TRBV5-1, the J gene TRBJ2-1; 14 bases are shared with TRBD2. The CDR3 has 20 amino acids. Trimming cost V 2 bases and J 0 bases; bases outside gene matches: 10. Germline V gene data show CDR1 as SGHRS and CDR2 as YFSETQ. CDR3 region: CASSFPGLAGVKLSYNEQFF. As DNA, the CDR3 is TGCGCCAGCAGCTTTCCGGGACTAGCGGGGGTCAAACTCTCCTACAATGAGCAGTTCTTC.

This clonotype was recorded at least ten times. The rearrangement uses TRBV6-2 or TRBV6-3 and TRBJ1-5; 10 bases match TRBD1. The CDR3 has 13 residues. The junction had 0 bases not matched to a gene; V was cut back by 4 bases and J by 6 bases. Germline assignment: CDR1 MNHEY and CDR2 SVGEGT. The CDR3 here is CASSWTGGQPQHF. The CDR3, as DNA: TGTGCCAGCAGTTGGACAGGGGGTCAGCCCCAGCATTTT.

V usage is TRBV28 and J usage is TRBJ1-5, with D tentatively TRBD1 (6 bases). CDR1 MDHEN and CDR2 SYDVKM come from the germline V gene. This CDR3 has 17 residues. V dropped 7 bases and J dropped 1 base, with 20 bases sitting between them. The CDR3 reads CASIQKGVSWSNQPQHF. In DNA, the CDR3 is TGTGCCAGCATCCAGAAGGGGGTCTCTTGGAGCAATCAGCCCCAGCATTTT.

This chain links TRBV28 with TRBJ2-7; TRBD2 aligns across 13 bases. The junction had 3 bases not matched to a gene; V was cut back by 5 bases and J by 5 bases. This CDR3 comprises 14 residues. From germline, CDR1 is MDHEN and CDR2 SYDVKM. CDR3 in amino acids: CASSTSGRAHEQYF. CDR3 DNA: TGTGCCAGCAGTACTAGCGGGAGGGCCCACGAGCAGTACTTC.

The chain couples TRBV5-1 to TRBJ2-7; tentatively, D is TRBD1 (5 bases). Looked up from germline, CDR1 is SGHRS and CDR2 is YFSETQ. The CDR3 consists of 14 residues. Trimming pared 4 bases from V and 5 bases from J, leaving 16 bases between. The CDR3 DNA reads as TGCGCCAGCAGCCTGGGTGGGGCAACCCACGAGCAGTACTTC. This sequence encodes CASSLGGATHEQYF.

This clonotype was observed a few times. The gene calls are TRBV27 and TRBJ2-7, with no clear D. The CDR3 has 13 amino acids. Germline loops: CDR1 MNHEY, CDR2 SMNVEV (reference sequence). Trimming shortened V by 0 bases and J by 4 bases, and 7 bases separated the two germline ends. As DNA, the CDR3 is TGTGCCAGCAGTTTATCTGTGCGATACGAGCAGTACTTC. Its protein is CASSLSVRYEQYF.